The 32 T cell receptor beta chains listed next were all sequenced from one sample in a study of T-cell memory formation after mild COVID-19. TCRdb independently ran MiXCR on the 5' RACE reads; one entry per CDR3 protein. Of about 320,000 distinct CDR3 sequences in the sample, roughly an eighth were seen once. The sequenced material came from PBMCs or a T cell subset sorted from them (not recorded which). The receptors stem from a man younger than 35 who had mild COVID-19 (a few samples of this study predate the infection). Cell type and time point are not known.

The chain recombines TRBV29-1 with TRBJ2-2; D is ambiguous. The CDR3 has 13 amino acids. CDR1 is SQVTM and CDR2 is ANQGSEA in the germline V gene. The V end lost 5 bases, the J end lost 2 bases, and 9 bases lay between the germline ends. The CDR3: CSVKQENTGELFF. The CDR3 DNA reads as TGCAGCGTTAAGCAGGAAAACACCGGGGAGCTGTTTTTT.

This rearrangement joins TRBV7-9 to TRBJ2-7; D gene unclear. Germline V gene data show CDR1 as SEHNR and CDR2 as FQNEAQ (reference sequence). Trimming left V 5 bases short and J 0 bases short, with 11 bases between. The CDR3 extends over 14 amino acids. CDR3 in amino acids: CASSAAASSYEQYF. In DNA, the CDR3 is TGTGCCAGCAGCGCGGCGGCTAGCTCCTACGAGCAGTACTTC.

This clonotype was counted only a few times. The chain has TRBV27 and TRBJ2-1, with D possibly matching TRBD1 (5 bases). The CDR3 is made up of 17 amino acids. Germline assignment: CDR1 MNHEY and CDR2 SMNVEV (reference sequence). Trimming took off 6 bases at V and 5 bases at J, with 23 bases between the two ends. DNA for the CDR3: TGTGCCAGCAGGGGAACGGTGGCAGGGTTATTGGACAATGAGCAGTTCTTC. It specifies CASRGTVAGLLDNEQFF.

This rearrangement joins TRBV5-1 to TRBJ1-1; 10 bases fit TRBD1. With 3 bases clipped from V and 4 bases from J, the junction kept 18 bases outside the gene matches. The CDR3 covers 19 residues. Germline V CDR1 and CDR2: SGHRS, YFSETQ. The CDR3 protein is CASSSLAIIRQGAATEAFF. Written as DNA, the CDR3 is TGCGCCAGCAGCTCCCTCGCAATAATTAGACAGGGGGCGGCCACTGAAGCTTTCTTT.

This clonotype came up a few times. The chain is built from TRBV12-3 or TRBV12-4 and TRBJ1-1; D remains ambiguous. CDR3 length: 14 residues. Trimming removed 1 base at V and 3 bases at J, with 9 bases between. This chain's CDR3 is CASSLGAEDTEAFF. For the CDR3, the DNA is TGTGCCAGCAGTTTAGGGGCAGAGGACACTGAAGCTTTCTTT.

The sample holds a few counts of this clonotype. The genes are TRBV5-1 and TRBJ2-1; 13 bases are shared with TRBD2. After removal of 3 bases from V and 7 bases from J, the junction contained 10 bases not matched to a gene. Germline CDR1 SGHRS, CDR2 YFSETQ. The CDR3 runs 17 residues. The CDR3 loop is CASSSETSLAGGNEQFF. CDR3 bases: TGCGCCAGCAGCTCGGAAACATCACTAGCGGGGGGGAATGAGCAGTTCTTC. Together with reference TRBV5-1 and TRBJ2-1, the CDR3 gives the full variable domain: KAGVTQTPRYLIKTRGQQVTLSCSPISGHRSVSWYQQTPGQGLQFLFEYFSETQRNKGNFPGRFSGRQFSNSRSEMNVSTLELGDSALYLCASSSETSLAGGNEQFFGPGTRLTVL.

The chain links TRBV20-1 to TRBJ2-3, with TRBD2 identical over 8 bases. The V gene end was trimmed by 2 bases and the J gene end by 6 bases; junction bases not matched to a gene: 10. There are 15 residues in the CDR3. In germline, CDR1 is DFQATT, CDR2 SNEGSKA (reference sequence). The CDR3 sequence: CSARRIAGFMDTQYF. The CDR3 nucleotides read TGCAGTGCTAGAAGAATAGCGGGGTTCATGGATACGCAGTATTTT.

This clonotype was counted only a few times. The genes are TRBV30 and TRBJ2-7; 11 bases map to TRBD2. Germline V gene lookup returns CDR1 GTSNPN and CDR2 SVGIG (reference sequence). Trimming at V came to 1 base and at J to 2 bases, leaving 10 bases not matched to a gene. This CDR3 has 17 residues. The CDR3, as DNA: TGTGCCTGGAGTGAGGTCACTAGCGGGGGCTCCACCTACGAGCAGTACTTC. As protein: CAWSEVTSGGSTYEQYF.

This clonotype was recorded a few times. The J gene is TRBJ1-1, the V gene TRBV6-1; TRBD1 aligns across 9 bases. Looked up from germline, CDR1 is MNHNS and CDR2 is SASEGT. The CDR3 covers 14 residues. Trimming at V came to 8 bases and at J to 1 base, leaving 5 bases not matched to a gene. The chain's CDR3 is CASVEGQGNTEAFF. CDR3 bases: TGTGCCAGCGTGGAGGGACAGGGGAACACTGAAGCTTTCTTT.

This clonotype was seen a few times. The V and J genes are TRBV6-1 and TRBJ2-7; D may be TRBD2 (5 bases). The CDR3 loop spans 12 amino acids. Germline CDR1 reads MNHNS; CDR2 reads SASEGT. The V gene lost 4 bases and the J gene lost 6 bases, with 10 bases spanning the gap. The CDR3 protein is CASSVVRGEQYV. The DNA for the CDR3 is TGTGCCAGCAGTGTGGTTCGGGGCGAGCAGTACGTC.

This clonotype showed up just a few times. The gene calls are TRBV30 and TRBJ1-1, with 9 bases that match TRBD1. The CDR3 is 12 amino acids. After removal of 5 bases from V and 6 bases from J, the junction contained 4 bases not matched to a gene. Germline V gives CDR1 GTSNPN, CDR2 SVGIG (reference sequence). The CDR3 coding sequence is TGTGCCTGGGGACAGGGGACGGCTGAAGCTTTCTTT. This gives the protein CAWGQGTAEAFF. The entire variable domain, with the rest obtained from reference TRBV30 and TRBJ1-1, is as follows: SQTIHQWPATLVQPVGSPLSLECTVEGTSNPNLYWYRQAAGRGLQLLFYSVGIGQISSEVPQNLSASRPQDRQFILSSKKLLLSDSGFYLCAWGQGTAEAFFGQGTRLTVV.

The chain links TRBV7-9 to TRBJ2-1; D possibly corresponds to TRBD2 (6 bases). V was shortened by 5 bases and J by 8 bases, with 19 bases between the two germline ends. CDR3 length: 15 residues. Germline V CDR1 and CDR2: SEHNR, FQNEAQ (reference sequence). The CDR3 nucleotides are TGTGCCAGCAGCCCTTCGCGGAGGGCGTTCGATGAGCAGTTCTTC. Translating gives CASSPSRRAFDEQFF.

The sample holds many counts of this clonotype. The chain carries TRBV7-2 and TRBJ1-2, with TRBD1 as a possible D gene (5 bases). Germline CDR1 reads SGHTA; CDR2 reads FQGNSA. The CDR3 runs to 15 residues. Between the trimmed V and J ends, which lost 3 bases and 4 bases, there was a span of 15 bases. The CDR3 reads CASSLTPGPTYGYTF. DNA of the CDR3: TGTGCCAGCAGCTTGACTCCGGGACCGACCTATGGCTACACCTTC.

This rearrangement joins TRBV7-2 to TRBJ1-2; D unclear. Germline assignment: CDR1 SGHTA and CDR2 FQGNSA. V lost 5 bases and J 2 bases, leaving 9 bases between the germline ends. The CDR3 spans 13 residues. CDR3 region: CASSPYINYGYTF. The CDR3, as DNA: TGTGCCAGCAGCCCATACATCAACTATGGCTACACCTTC.

This rearrangement joins TRBV9 to TRBJ2-1; TRBD2 agrees at 9 bases. V shed 0 bases, J shed 8 bases, and the junction held 6 bases outside the gene matches. This CDR3 is 15 amino acids long. Germline CDR1 and CDR2: SGDLS and YYNGEE. This CDR3 reads CASSVVAGGQDEQFF. DNA of the CDR3: TGTGCCAGCAGCGTAGTGGCGGGGGGGCAAGATGAGCAGTTCTTC.

This clonotype was detected a few times. The chain joins TRBV20-1 to TRBJ1-2; D not resolved. This CDR3 spans 15 amino acids. CDR1 is DFQATT and CDR2 is SNEGSKA in the germline V gene (reference sequence). Trimming pared 7 bases from V and 4 bases from J, leaving 22 bases between. The CDR3 DNA reads TGCAGTGTCCCGAATAGGCCCAGGACCATCTATGGCTACACCTTC. It is translated as CSVPNRPRTIYGYTF.

This chain links TRBV6-1 with TRBJ1-1; D ambiguous. Germline V gives CDR1 MNHNS, CDR2 SASEGT. V was shortened by 4 bases and J by 2 bases, with 8 bases between the two germline ends. This CDR3 region has 13 residues. The CDR3 loop is CASSGGPNTEAFF. The CDR3 DNA follows: TGTGCCAGCAGTGGAGGACCCAACACTGAAGCTTTCTTT.

This clonotype occurred a few times. CDR3 bases: TGTGCCAGCAGTGTAACTCAAGAGACCCAGTACTTC. Amino acids: CASSVTQETQYF. V gene TRBV28 combines with J gene TRBJ2-5; no clear D gene. Trimming pared 5 bases from V and 2 bases from J, leaving 6 bases between. There are 12 residues in the CDR3. Germline CDR1 and CDR2: MDHEN and SYDVKM. Full variable domain (rest looked up from reference TRBV28 and TRBJ2-5): DVKVTQSSRYLVKRTGEKVFLECVQDMDHENMFWYRQDPGLGLRLIYFSYDVKMKEKGDIPEGYSVSREKKERFSLILESASTNQTSMYLCASSVTQETQYFGPGTRLLVL.

This clonotype was recorded a few times. DNA of the CDR3: TGTGCCAGCAGTCGGGTCACTGAAGCTTTCTTT. Its translation: CASSRVTEAFF. The chain recombines TRBV5-6 with TRBJ1-1; no definite D call. Germline V gene sequence: CDR1 SGHDT, CDR2 YYEEEE. Trimming took off 5 bases at V and 4 bases at J, with 6 bases between the two ends. CDR3 size: 11 residues. Full variable domain (rest looked up from reference TRBV5-6 and TRBJ1-1): DAGVTQSPTHLIKTRGQQVTLRCSPKSGHDTVSWYQQALGQGPQFIFQYYEEEERQRGNFPDRFSGHQFPNYSSELNVNALLLGDSALYLCASSRVTEAFFGQGTRLTVV.

This clonotype was observed a few times. V usage is TRBV24-1 and J usage is TRBJ2-5, with a possible D match to TRBD1 (5 bases). The CDR3 is 15 amino acids. V was cut by 6 bases and J by 0 bases, with 13 bases left in between. From germline, CDR1 is KGHDR and CDR2 SFDVKD. This chain's CDR3 is CATSRAGLYQETQYF. The DNA for the CDR3 is TGTGCCACCAGTCGGGCAGGGCTGTACCAAGAGACCCAGTACTTC.

This clonotype occurred a few times. The V call is TRBV28, the J call TRBJ2-3; 10 bases agree with TRBD2. This CDR3 has 18 residues. Germline V gene sequence: CDR1 MDHEN, CDR2 SYDVKM. The trim removed 8 bases at V and 2 bases at J, leaving 16 bases unmatched. The CDR3, as DNA: TGTGCCAGCCCTAGAGCCTATAGCGGGGGGATGGTCACAGATACGCAGTATTTT. This codes for CASPRAYSGGMVTDTQYF.

There are a few counts of this clonotype. The chain recombines TRBV3-1 with TRBJ2-1, with 9 bases matching TRBD2. The CDR3 sequence is 13 residues long. Germline V gene sequence: CDR1 LGHDT, CDR2 YNNKEL (reference sequence). The V and J ends lost 3 bases and 8 bases, in that order; junction bases with no gene match: 2. The DNA of the CDR3 is TGTGCCAGCAGCCAGGCTAGCGGGGATGAGCAGTTCTTC. Translated, it gives CASSQASGDEQFF.

The sample holds a few counts of this clonotype. The J gene is TRBJ1-5, the V gene TRBV12-3 or TRBV12-4; the match to TRBD1 covers 7 bases. The V gene end was trimmed by 4 bases and the J gene end by 3 bases; junction bases not matched to a gene: 3. This CDR3 spans 14 amino acids. The CDR3 nucleotides are TGTGCCAGCAGTTCAGACAGGGCCAATCAGCCCCAGCATTTT. Translation: CASSSDRANQPQHF.

This clonotype was observed at least ten times. This rearrangement joins TRBV7-2 to TRBJ1-1; TRBD1 is a possible D gene (5 bases). CDR3 size: 12 residues. The V gene lost 2 bases and the J gene lost 6 bases, with 7 bases spanning the gap. Germline V lookup: CDR1 SGHTA, CDR2 FQGNSA. CDR3 region: CASSLRGAEAFF. As DNA, the CDR3 is TGTGCCAGCAGCTTACGGGGGGCTGAAGCTTTCTTT.

The chain uses TRBV5-1 and TRBJ2-1; the match to TRBD1 covers 8 bases. V shed 5 bases, J shed 8 bases, and the junction held 12 bases outside the gene matches. CDR1 is SGHRS, CDR2 YFSETQ, per germline. The CDR3 consists of 15 residues. CDR3 protein: CASSSLRQGRYEQFF. The CDR3 DNA sequence: TGCGCCAGCAGTAGTCTCCGACAGGGGCGGTATGAGCAGTTCTTC.

The chain links TRBV7-8 to TRBJ2-7; D may match TRBD1 or TRBD2 (5 bases each). The CDR3 is 16 residues long. Germline values: CDR1 SGHVS, CDR2 FQNEAQ. With 1 base removed from V and 2 bases from J, the gap between germline ends came to 15 bases. The CDR3 sequence is CASSLGLGTPPYEQYV. CDR3 bases: TGTGCCAGCAGCTTAGGTTTGGGGACCCCTCCCTACGAGCAGTACGTC.

The chain links TRBV30 to TRBJ2-6; weak D call: TRBD2 (5 bases). The ends were cut back, 1 base at V and 12 bases at J, with 7 bases in the middle. Germline-derived CDR1 and CDR2 are GTSNPN and SVGIG (reference sequence). CDR3 length equals 11 residues. The CDR3 nucleotides are TGTGCCTGGAGTGAAGGAGGCGTCCTGACTTTC. The encoded protein is CAWSEGGVLTF.

This sequence joins TRBV20-1 and TRBJ2-7; tentative D call: TRBD1 (6 bases). This CDR3 comprises 12 residues. The germline gives CDR1 DFQATT, CDR2 SNEGSKA (reference sequence). V was pared by 5 bases and J by 11 bases, with 19 bases between. CDR3 in amino acids: CSAGGSGQRKYV. In DNA, the CDR3 is TGCAGTGCTGGGGGCAGCGGCCAAAGGAAGTACGTC.

The gene calls are TRBV5-1 and TRBJ1-3, with 9 positions matching TRBD1. Germline CDR1 is SGHRS and CDR2 is YFSETQ. V gave up 2 bases and J gave up 7 bases; unmatched junction bases: 25. The CDR3 extends over 21 amino acids. The CDR3 coding sequence is TGCGCCAGCAGCTTAGCCTCCACCGGGACAGGGTCGCGTTTTCGTCGGAACACCATATATTTT. Its translation: CASSLASTGTGSRFRRNTIYF. Together with reference TRBV5-1 and TRBJ1-3, the CDR3 gives the full variable domain: KAGVTQTPRYLIKTRGQQVTLSCSPISGHRSVSWYQQTPGQGLQFLFEYFSETQRNKGNFPGRFSGRQFSNSRSEMNVSTLELGDSALYLCASSLASTGTGSRFRRNTIYFGEGSWLTVV.

This clonotype was counted ten times or more. This chain uses TRBV4-3 with TRBJ2-3, with no clear D. Germline V gene data show CDR1 as LGHNA and CDR2 as YSLEER. V was trimmed by 0 bases and J by 6 bases, leaving 7 bases between them. There are 13 residues in the CDR3. The CDR3 DNA reads as TGCGCCAGCAGCCAAGATGAAGGGGATACGCAGTATTTT. This gives the protein CASSQDEGDTQYF.

The rearrangement joins TRBV15 to TRBJ1-5, with D possibly being TRBD1 (5 bases). Germline assignment: CDR1 LNHNV and CDR2 YYDKDF (reference sequence). The CDR3 is 16 residues long. Trimming left V 0 bases short and J 6 bases short, with 15 bases between. The CDR3: CATSRDLSGGGQPQHF. The CDR3 DNA is TGTGCCACCAGCAGAGATCTTTCCGGGGGAGGTCAGCCCCAGCATTTT.

The chain carries TRBV7-9 and TRBJ1-2; TRBD1 matches at 7 bases. The CDR3 contains 13 residues. CDR1 SEHNR and CDR2 FQNEAQ come from the germline V gene (reference sequence). V was clipped by 5 bases and J by 6 bases; unmatched bases: 6. The CDR3 here is CASSRQGGHGYTF. CDR3 in DNA: TGTGCCAGCAGCCGCCAGGGGGGCCATGGCTACACCTTC.